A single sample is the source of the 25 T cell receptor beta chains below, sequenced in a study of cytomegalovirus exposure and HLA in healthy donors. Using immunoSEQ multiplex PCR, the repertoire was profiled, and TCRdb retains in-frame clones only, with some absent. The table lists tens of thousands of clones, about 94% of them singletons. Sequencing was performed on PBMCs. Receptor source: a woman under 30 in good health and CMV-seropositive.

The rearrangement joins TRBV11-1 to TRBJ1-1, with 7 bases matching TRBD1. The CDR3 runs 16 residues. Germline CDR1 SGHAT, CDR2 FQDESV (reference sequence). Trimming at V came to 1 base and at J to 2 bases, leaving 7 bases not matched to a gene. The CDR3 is CASSLGAGGPNTEAFF. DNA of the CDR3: TGTGCCAGCAGCTTAGGGGCAGGGGGGCCTAACACTGAAGCTTTCTTT.

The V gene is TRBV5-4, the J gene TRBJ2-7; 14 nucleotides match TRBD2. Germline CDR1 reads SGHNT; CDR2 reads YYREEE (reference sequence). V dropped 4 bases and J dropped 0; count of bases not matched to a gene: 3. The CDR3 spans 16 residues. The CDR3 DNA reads TGTGCCAGCAGCCGGGGACTAGCGGGGGCCTCCTACGAGCAGTACTTC. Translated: CASSRGLAGASYEQYF. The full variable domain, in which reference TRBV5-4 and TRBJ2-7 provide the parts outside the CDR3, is ETGVTQSPTHLIKTRGQQVTLRCSSQSGHNTVSWYQQALGQGPQFIFQYYREEENGRGNFPPRFSGLQFPNYSSELNVNALELDDSALYLCASSRGLAGASYEQYFGPGTRLTVT.

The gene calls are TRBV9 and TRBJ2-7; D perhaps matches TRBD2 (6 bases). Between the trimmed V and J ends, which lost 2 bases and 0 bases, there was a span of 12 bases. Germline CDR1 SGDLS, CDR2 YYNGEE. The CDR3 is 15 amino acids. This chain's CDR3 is CASSVGTGFSYEQYF. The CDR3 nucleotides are TGTGCCAGCAGCGTCGGGACTGGCTTCTCCTACGAGCAGTACTTC.

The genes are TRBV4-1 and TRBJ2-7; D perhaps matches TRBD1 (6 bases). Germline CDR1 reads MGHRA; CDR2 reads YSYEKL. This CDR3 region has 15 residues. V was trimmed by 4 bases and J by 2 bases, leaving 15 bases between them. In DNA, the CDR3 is TGCGCCAGCAGCCGCAGCCGGGACACCCCCTACGAGCAGTACTTC. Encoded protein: CASSRSRDTPYEQYF.

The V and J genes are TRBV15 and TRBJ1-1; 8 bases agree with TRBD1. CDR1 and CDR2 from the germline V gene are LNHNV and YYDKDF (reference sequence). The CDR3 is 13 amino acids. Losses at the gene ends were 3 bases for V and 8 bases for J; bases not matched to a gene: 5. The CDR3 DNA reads TGTGCCACCAGCAGCACGGGACAGGCAGAAGCTTTCTTT. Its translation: CATSSTGQAEAFF.

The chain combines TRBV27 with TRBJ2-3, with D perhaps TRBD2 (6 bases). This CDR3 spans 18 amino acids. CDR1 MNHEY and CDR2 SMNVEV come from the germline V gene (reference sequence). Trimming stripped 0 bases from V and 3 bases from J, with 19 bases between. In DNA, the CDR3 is TGTGCCAGCAGTTTATCCCCCCCGGGTCGGGGGAGGACAGATACGCAGTATTTT. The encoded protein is CASSLSPPGRGRTDTQYF.

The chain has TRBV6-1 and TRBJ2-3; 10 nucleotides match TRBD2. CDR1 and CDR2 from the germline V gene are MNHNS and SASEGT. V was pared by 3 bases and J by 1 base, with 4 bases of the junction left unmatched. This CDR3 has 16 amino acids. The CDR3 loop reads CASSDPSGSGTDTQYF. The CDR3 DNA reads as TGTGCCAGCAGTGACCCTAGCGGGAGCGGCACAGATACGCAGTATTTT.

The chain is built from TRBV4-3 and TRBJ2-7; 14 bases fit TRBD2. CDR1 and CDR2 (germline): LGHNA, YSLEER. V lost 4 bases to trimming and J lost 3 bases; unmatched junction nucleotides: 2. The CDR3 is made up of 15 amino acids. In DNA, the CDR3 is TGCGCCAGCAGCCGGGGACTAGCGGGAGACTACGAGCAGTACTTC. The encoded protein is CASSRGLAGDYEQYF.

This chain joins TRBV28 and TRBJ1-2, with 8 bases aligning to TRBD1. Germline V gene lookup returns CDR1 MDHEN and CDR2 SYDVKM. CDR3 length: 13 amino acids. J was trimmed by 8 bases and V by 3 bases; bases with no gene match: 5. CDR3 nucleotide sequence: TGTGCCAGCAGTTTGCAGGGGGCGAGCGGCTACACCTTC. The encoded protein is CASSLQGASGYTF.

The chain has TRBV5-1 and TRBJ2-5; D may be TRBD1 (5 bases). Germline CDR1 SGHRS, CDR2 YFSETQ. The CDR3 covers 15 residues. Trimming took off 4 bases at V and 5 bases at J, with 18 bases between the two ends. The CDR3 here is CASSPTGHFQETQYF. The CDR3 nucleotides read TGCGCCAGCAGCCCGACCGGACACTTTCAGGAGACCCAGTACTTC.

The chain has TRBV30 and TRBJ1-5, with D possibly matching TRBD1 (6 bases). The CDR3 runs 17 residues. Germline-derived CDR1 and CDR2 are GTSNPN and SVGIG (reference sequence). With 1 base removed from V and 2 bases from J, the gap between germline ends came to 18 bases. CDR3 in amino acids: CAWSDDRRVLGNQPQHF. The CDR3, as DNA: TGTGCCTGGAGTGATGACAGGCGGGTCTTGGGCAATCAGCCCCAGCATTTT.

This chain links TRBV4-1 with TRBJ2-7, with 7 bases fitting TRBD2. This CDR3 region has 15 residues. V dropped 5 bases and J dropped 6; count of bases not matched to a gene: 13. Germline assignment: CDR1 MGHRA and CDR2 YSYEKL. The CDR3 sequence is CASSDRGGSLTEQYF. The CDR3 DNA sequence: TGCGCCAGCAGCGACCGTGGCGGGAGTTTAACCGAGCAGTACTTC.

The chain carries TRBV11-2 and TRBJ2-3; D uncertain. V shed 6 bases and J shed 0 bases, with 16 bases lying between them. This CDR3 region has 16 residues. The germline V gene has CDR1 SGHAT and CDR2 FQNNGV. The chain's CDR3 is CASSRLSRRSTDTQYF. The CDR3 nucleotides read TGTGCCAGCAGTCGCCTCTCGCGCAGGAGCACAGATACGCAGTATTTT. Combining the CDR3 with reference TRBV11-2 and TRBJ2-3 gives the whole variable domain EAGVAQSPRYKIIEKRQSVAFWCNPISGHATLYWYQQILGQGPKLLIQFQNNGVVDDSQLPKDRFSAERLKGVDSTLKIQPAKLEDSAVYLCASSRLSRRSTDTQYFGPGTRLTVL.

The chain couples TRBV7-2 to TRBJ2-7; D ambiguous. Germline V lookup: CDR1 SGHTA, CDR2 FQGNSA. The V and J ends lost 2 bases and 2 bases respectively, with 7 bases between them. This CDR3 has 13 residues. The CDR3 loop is CASSLIRAYEQYF. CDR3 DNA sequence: TGTGCCAGCAGCTTAATACGGGCCTACGAGCAGTACTTC.

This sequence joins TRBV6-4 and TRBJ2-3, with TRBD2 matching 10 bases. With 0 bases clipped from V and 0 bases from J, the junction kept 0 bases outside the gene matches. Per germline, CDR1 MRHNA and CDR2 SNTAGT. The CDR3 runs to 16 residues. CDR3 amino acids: CASSDSTSGSTDTQYF. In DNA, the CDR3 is TGTGCCAGCAGTGACTCGACTAGCGGGAGCACAGATACGCAGTATTTT.

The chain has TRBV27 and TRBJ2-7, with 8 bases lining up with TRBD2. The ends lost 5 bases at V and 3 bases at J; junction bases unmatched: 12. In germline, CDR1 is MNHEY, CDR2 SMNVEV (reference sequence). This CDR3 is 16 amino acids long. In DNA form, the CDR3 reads TGTGCCAGCAGTCCCCTGGGATTGCGGGAGGACTACGAGCAGTACTTC. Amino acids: CASSPLGLREDYEQYF.

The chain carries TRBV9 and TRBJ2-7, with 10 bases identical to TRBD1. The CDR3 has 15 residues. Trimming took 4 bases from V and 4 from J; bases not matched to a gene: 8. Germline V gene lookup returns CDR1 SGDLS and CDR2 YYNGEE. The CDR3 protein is CASSFHPGQGYEQYF. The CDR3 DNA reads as TGTGCCAGCAGCTTCCACCCGGGACAGGGGTACGAGCAGTACTTC.

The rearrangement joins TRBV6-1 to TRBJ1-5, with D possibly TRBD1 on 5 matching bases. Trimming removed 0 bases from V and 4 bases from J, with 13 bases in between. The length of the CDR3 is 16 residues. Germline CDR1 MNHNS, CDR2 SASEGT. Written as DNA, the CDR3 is TGTGCCAGCAGTGAAGCGCTGCGACAGACTAATCAGCCCCAGCATTTT. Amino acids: CASSEALRQTNQPQHF.

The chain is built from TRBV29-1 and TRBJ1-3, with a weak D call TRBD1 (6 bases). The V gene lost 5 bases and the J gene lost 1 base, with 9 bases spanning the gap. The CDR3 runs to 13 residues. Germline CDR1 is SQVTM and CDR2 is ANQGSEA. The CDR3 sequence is CSVLTGSGNTIYF. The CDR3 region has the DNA TGCAGCGTTTTAACAGGGTCTGGAAACACCATATATTTT.

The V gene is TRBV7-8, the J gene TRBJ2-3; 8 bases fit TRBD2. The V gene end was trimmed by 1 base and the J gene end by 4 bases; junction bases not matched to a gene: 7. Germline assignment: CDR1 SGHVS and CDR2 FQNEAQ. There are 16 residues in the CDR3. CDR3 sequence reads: CASSLVSAGAPDTQYF. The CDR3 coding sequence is TGTGCCAGCAGCTTAGTGTCAGCGGGGGCCCCAGATACGCAGTATTTT.

CDR3 amino acids: CASRPHQDSYNSPLHF. CDR3 in DNA: TGTGCCAGCAGGCCACATCAGGACAGTTATAATTCACCCCTCCACTTT. J is TRBJ1-6 and V is TRBV27; D perhaps matches TRBD1 (6 bases). Deletions cut 6 bases from V and 4 bases from J, with 16 bases between. Germline V lookup: CDR1 MNHEY, CDR2 SMNVEV (reference sequence). The CDR3 loop spans 16 amino acids.

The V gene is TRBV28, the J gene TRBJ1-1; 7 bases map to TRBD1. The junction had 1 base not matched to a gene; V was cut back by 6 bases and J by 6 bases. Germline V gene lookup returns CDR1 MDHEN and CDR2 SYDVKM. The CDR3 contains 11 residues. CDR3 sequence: CASRGQSEAFF. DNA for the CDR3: TGTGCCAGCAGGGGACAGTCTGAAGCTTTCTTT. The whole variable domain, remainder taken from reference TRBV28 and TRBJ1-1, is DVKVTQSSRYLVKRTGEKVFLECVQDMDHENMFWYRQDPGLGLRLIYFSYDVKMKEKGDIPEGYSVSREKKERFSLILESASTNQTSMYLCASRGQSEAFFGQGTRLTVV.

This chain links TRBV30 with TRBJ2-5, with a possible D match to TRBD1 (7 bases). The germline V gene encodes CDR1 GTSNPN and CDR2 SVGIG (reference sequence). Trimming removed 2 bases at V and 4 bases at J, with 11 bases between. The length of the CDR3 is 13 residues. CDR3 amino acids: CAWSRQGGETQYF. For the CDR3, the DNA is TGTGCCTGGAGTCGCCAGGGGGGAGAGACCCAGTACTTC.

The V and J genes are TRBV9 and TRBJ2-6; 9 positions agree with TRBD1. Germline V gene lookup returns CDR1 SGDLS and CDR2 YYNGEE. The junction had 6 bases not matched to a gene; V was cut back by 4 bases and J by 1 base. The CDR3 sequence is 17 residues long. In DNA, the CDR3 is TGTGCCAGCAGCCCGGGACAGGGTTTTTCTGGGGCCAACGTCCTGACTTTC. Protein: CASSPGQGFSGANVLTF.

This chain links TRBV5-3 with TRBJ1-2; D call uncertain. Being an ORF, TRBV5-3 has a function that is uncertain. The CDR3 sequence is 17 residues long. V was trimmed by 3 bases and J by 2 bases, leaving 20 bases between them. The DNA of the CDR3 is TGTGCCAGAAGCTGCCCGGGAGCCCCTTCGAGGAACTATGGCTACACCTTC. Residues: CARSCPGAPSRNYGYTF.